These 27 T cell receptor beta chains share one sample of origin, sequenced in a study of shared clonotypes between healthy human individuals. The data were produced by immunoSEQ multiplex PCR, yet TCRdb's version contains in-frame clones alone and is incomplete. The sample carries under 600,000 clones, around 97% recorded once. What was sequenced was naive CD4+ T cells sorted from blood. The subset denotes: CD45RA+ positively selected. The receptors originated from a woman in her 30s in good health.

A remark on this clone: Other DNA sequences in this specimen translate into the identical CDR3. The rearrangement links TRBV2 to TRBJ2-7; TRBD1 might be the D (6 bases). V lost 6 bases, J lost 3 bases, and 12 bases lay in between. The CDR3 consists of 13 residues. The germline V gene has CDR1 SNHLY and CDR2 FYNNEI. This CDR3 is CASSGQGLYEQYF. Here the CDR3 DNA reads TGTGCCAGCAGCGGTCAGGGGCTCTACGAGCAGTACTTC.

Comment on this clone: The sample holds other DNA sequences that translate to the same CDR3. This chain links TRBV7-9 with TRBJ2-7; D is uncertain. This CDR3 has 11 residues. Germline V gene sequence: CDR1 SEHNR, CDR2 FQNEAQ (reference sequence). V lost 4 bases to trimming and J lost 2 bases, with 3 bases between them. The CDR3 DNA is TGTGCCAGCAGCTCGACCTACGAGCAGTACTTC. It is translated as CASSSTYEQYF.

V usage is TRBV7-2 and J usage is TRBJ2-3, with D tentatively TRBD2 (6 bases). From germline, CDR1 is SGHTA and CDR2 FQGNSA. This CDR3 has 15 amino acids. V was cut by 5 bases and J by 1 base, with 13 bases left in between. In DNA, the CDR3 is TGTGCCAGCAGCATGCTGGCGGGACGCACAGATACGCAGTATTTT. It specifies CASSMLAGRTDTQYF.

This chain uses TRBV27 with TRBJ2-6, with no clear D. Germline CDR1 and CDR2: MNHEY and SMNVEV (reference sequence). CDR3 length: 13 amino acids. V was trimmed by 6 bases and J by 0 bases, leaving 3 bases between them. The CDR3 spells CASRNSGANVLTF. CDR3 nucleotide sequence: TGTGCCAGCAGAAACTCTGGGGCCAACGTCCTGACTTTC. Based on the CDR3 plus reference TRBV27 and TRBJ2-6, the full variable domain is EAQVTQNPRYLITVTGKKLTVTCSQNMNHEYMSWYRQDPGLGLRQIYYSMNVEVTDKGDVPEGYKVSRKEKRNFPLILESPSPNQTSLYFCASRNSGANVLTFGAGSRLTVL.

The chain has TRBV15 and TRBJ2-5; no definite D call. Trimming removed 0 bases from V and 4 bases from J, with 6 bases in between. The germline V gene encodes CDR1 LNHNV and CDR2 YYDKDF (reference sequence). This CDR3 contains 13 residues. CDR3 residues: CATSRDSRETQYF. The CDR3 bases are TGTGCCACCAGCAGAGATTCTCGAGAGACCCAGTACTTC.

CDR3 nucleotide sequence: TGTGCCAGCAGCTTGGGGGCTGCGGGAGTCCATCGGGGTGAGCAGTTCTTC. This encodes CASSLGAAGVHRGEQFF. The chain employs TRBV5-8 and TRBJ2-1, with TRBD2 identical over 7 bases. The CDR3 loop spans 17 amino acids. Germline CDR1 and CDR2: SGHTS and YDEGEE. Trimming took 0 bases from V and 9 from J; bases not matched to a gene: 15.

The chain is built from TRBV7-8 and TRBJ2-3, with D possibly being TRBD1 (5 bases). The CDR3 runs to 19 residues. Germline assignment: CDR1 SGHVS and CDR2 FQNEAQ. Deletions cut 4 bases from V and 3 bases from J, with 26 bases between. This CDR3 is CASSSLPWTHQGGTDTQYF. The CDR3 coding sequence is TGTGCCAGCAGCTCCTTACCTTGGACACACCAAGGTGGAACAGATACGCAGTATTTT.

This chain links TRBV18 with TRBJ1-5, with D perhaps matching TRBD1 (6 bases). Germline values: CDR1 KGHSH, CDR2 LQKENI. The CDR3 consists of 14 residues. Trimming stripped 2 bases from V and 7 bases from J, with 12 bases between. CDR3 amino acids: CASSPTGALQPQHF. The CDR3 region has the DNA TGTGCCAGCTCACCAACGGGGGCCCTGCAGCCCCAGCATTTT.

J is TRBJ2-7 and V is TRBV25-1; D unclear. Trimming took off 3 bases at V and 1 base at J, with 7 bases between the two ends. The CDR3 runs 13 residues. In germline, CDR1 is MGHDK, CDR2 SYGVNS. The DNA for the CDR3 is TGTGCCAGCAGTGATCTCCAGTCCTACGAGCAGTACTTC. Amino acid sequence: CASSDLQSYEQYF.

This clone was found once. The CDR3 reads CASSQRGLASQTGGTDTQYF. The CDR3 nucleotides are TGCGCCAGCAGCCAGAGAGGACTAGCAAGCCAGACAGGGGGCACAGATACGCAGTATTTT. This sequence joins TRBV4-1 and TRBJ2-3; perhaps D is TRBD1 or TRBD2 (8 bases each). CDR1 is MGHRA and CDR2 is YSYEKL in the germline V gene. This CDR3 spans 20 amino acids. The V end was cut by 3 bases, the J end by 1 base, with 26 bases between.

With regard to this clone: At one end, the junction sequence differs from germline, possibly due to a read error. J is TRBJ2-7 and V is TRBV15; perhaps TRBD1 as D (5 bases). Germline lookup yields CDR1 LNHNV and CDR2 YYDKDF (reference sequence). CDR3 length equals 13 residues. In DNA form, the CDR3 reads TGTGCCACCAGCAGAGATTCCGACAGAAAAAGGAACTTC. It specifies CATSRDSDRKRNF. The full variable domain, rest sourced from reference TRBV15 and TRBJ2-7, is DAMVIQNPRYQVTQFGKPVTLSCSQTLNHNVMYWYQQKSSQAPKLLFHYYDKDFNNEADTPDNFQSRRPNTSFCFLDIRSPGLGDTAMYLCATSRDSDRKRNFGPGTRLTVT.

The V call is TRBV6-5, the J call TRBJ2-1, with D possibly being TRBD1 (5 bases). The CDR3 covers 16 residues. The germline V gene has CDR1 MNHEY and CDR2 SVGAGI. Trimming left V 0 bases short and J 0 bases short, with 9 bases between. DNA for the CDR3: TGTGCCAGCAGTTACTCCTTTAGGGGCTCCTACAATGAGCAGTTCTTC. As protein: CASSYSFRGSYNEQFF.

For the CDR3, the DNA is TGCGCCAGCTTATCGACAGTTTGCCAGAGAGGTGAGACCCAGTACTTC. It translates to CASLSTVCQRGETQYF. This chain joins TRBV23-1 and TRBJ2-5; TRBD1 is a possible D gene (5 bases). TRBV23-1 is labeled an ORF, and its function is uncertain. The length of the CDR3 is 16 residues. Trimming stripped 8 bases from V and 5 bases from J, with 24 bases between.

V usage is TRBV4-1 and J usage is TRBJ2-5; no definite D call. CDR1 is MGHRA, CDR2 YSYEKL, per germline. CDR3 length: 17 amino acids. V lost 2 bases and J lost 5, with 21 bases in between. This chain's CDR3 is CASSQRPGLGSGETQYF. The CDR3, as DNA: TGCGCCAGCAGCCAACGGCCCGGGCTAGGGTCTGGCGAGACCCAGTACTTC.

The gene calls are TRBV5-1 and TRBJ1-2; TRBD1 matches 7 bases. The length of the CDR3 is 13 residues. V lost 4 bases to trimming and J lost 4 bases; unmatched junction nucleotides: 4. Germline values: CDR1 SGHRS, CDR2 YFSETQ. CDR3: CASSVGQLYGYTF. The CDR3 DNA is TGCGCCAGCAGCGTGGGACAGCTCTATGGCTACACCTTC. Full variable domain (rest looked up from reference TRBV5-1 and TRBJ1-2): KAGVTQTPRYLIKTRGQQVTLSCSPISGHRSVSWYQQTPGQGLQFLFEYFSETQRNKGNFPGRFSGRQFSNSRSEMNVSTLELGDSALYLCASSVGQLYGYTFGSGTRLTVV.

The CDR3 bases are TGTGCCATCAGTGAGTGGGGCACGAGCAATCAGCCCCAGCATTTT. Protein product: CAISEWGTSNQPQHF. V gene TRBV10-3 combines with J gene TRBJ1-5; perhaps TRBD1 as D (5 bases). The length of the CDR3 is 15 residues. The germline gives CDR1 ENHRY, CDR2 SYGVKD. The germline V and J ends were trimmed by 1 base and 1 base, with 8 bases remaining between them.

The rearrangement uses TRBV7-9 and TRBJ2-2, with 9 positions matching TRBD1. The germline CDR1 and CDR2 sequences are SEHNR and FQNEAQ (reference sequence). This CDR3 has 16 residues. The ends lost 5 bases at V and 3 bases at J; junction bases unmatched: 7. CDR3 nucleotide sequence: TGTGCCAGCAGCATTACAGGGGGCGCGGACACCGGGGAGCTGTTTTTT. Amino acid sequence: CASSITGGADTGELFF.

The chain carries TRBV6-1 and TRBJ1-5; D remains ambiguous. CDR3 length: 15 residues. The V gene lost 3 bases and the J gene lost 0 bases, with 9 bases spanning the gap. Looked up from germline, CDR1 is MNHNS and CDR2 is SASEGT. CDR3 sequence: CASSEGMASNQPQHF. In DNA, the CDR3 is TGTGCCAGCAGTGAGGGTATGGCTAGCAATCAGCCCCAGCATTTT.

This chain uses TRBV18 with TRBJ2-1; TRBD2 matches 14 bases. The CDR3 sequence is 19 residues long. Unmatched junction bases numbered 12, after V lost 2 bases and J lost 6 bases. Germline CDR1 and CDR2: KGHSH and LQKENI. The CDR3 spells CASSPYLGLAGEGGNEQFF. CDR3 DNA: TGTGCCAGCTCACCATATTTGGGACTAGCGGGAGAAGGGGGCAATGAGCAGTTCTTC.

The chain employs TRBV2 and TRBJ1-2, with D possibly being TRBD1 (5 bases). The germline V gene encodes CDR1 SNHLY and CDR2 FYNNEI. Trimming left V 3 bases short and J 8 bases short, with 16 bases between. The CDR3 contains 14 residues. The CDR3 DNA reads TGTGCCAGCAGTGATGGAGACAGACTCGGAGGCTACACCTTC. Protein: CASSDGDRLGGYTF.

This rearrangement joins TRBV7-2 to TRBJ2-3; D tentatively fits TRBD1 or TRBD2 (7 bases each). Germline V lookup: CDR1 SGHTA, CDR2 FQGNSA. V dropped 3 bases and J dropped 4 bases, with 11 bases sitting between them. This CDR3 comprises 14 residues. CDR3 amino acids: CASSFSGGADTQYF. The CDR3, as DNA: TGTGCCAGCAGCTTTTCAGGGGGGGCAGATACGCAGTATTTT.

The chain joins TRBV19 to TRBJ2-5; D is possibly TRBD1 (6 bases). CDR3 size: 17 residues. Germline CDR1 reads LNHDA; CDR2 reads SQIVND (reference sequence). V was shortened by 1 base and J by 1 base, with 16 bases between the two germline ends. The CDR3 reads CASSIGGGVGVQETQYF. The CDR3 DNA is TGTGCCAGTAGTATAGGAGGGGGAGTGGGTGTCCAAGAGACCCAGTACTTC.

V and J are TRBV18 and TRBJ1-1, with TRBD1 matching over 7 bases. The germline V gene encodes CDR1 KGHSH and CDR2 LQKENI. The CDR3 covers 15 residues. Trimming at V came to 0 bases and at J to 5 bases, leaving 6 bases not matched to a gene. CDR3 loop: CASSPPKGAETEAFF. The DNA for the CDR3 is TGTGCCAGCTCACCACCGAAGGGGGCGGAAACTGAAGCTTTCTTT.

The chain links TRBV5-4 to TRBJ2-7, with 8 bases that match TRBD2. V lost 4 bases to trimming and J lost 2 bases; unmatched junction nucleotides: 8. The length of the CDR3 is 15 residues. The germline CDR1 and CDR2 sequences are SGHNT and YYREEE (reference sequence). As DNA, the CDR3 is TGTGCCAGCAGCCGAACTAGCGGATTAACCTACGAGCAGTACTTC. As protein: CASSRTSGLTYEQYF. The full variable domain, with the rest looked up from reference TRBV5-4 and TRBJ2-7, is ETGVTQSPTHLIKTRGQQVTLRCSSQSGHNTVSWYQQALGQGPQFIFQYYREEENGRGNFPPRFSGLQFPNYSSELNVNALELDDSALYLCASSRTSGLTYEQYFGPGTRLTVT.

The chain links TRBV10-3 to TRBJ2-1; perhaps TRBD2 as D (6 bases). The CDR3 extends over 14 amino acids. With 8 bases removed from V and 0 bases from J, the gap between germline ends came to 11 bases. The germline V gene has CDR1 ENHRY and CDR2 SYGVKD. The CDR3 region has the DNA TGTGCCATCCAGTACGGGAGCTCCTACAATGAGCAGTTCTTC. This gives the protein CAIQYGSSYNEQFF.

This chain joins TRBV10-3 and TRBJ2-3; 7 bases agree with TRBD1. Germline loops: CDR1 ENHRY, CDR2 SYGVKD. V was pared by 7 bases and J by 6 bases, with 16 bases of the junction left unmatched. CDR3 size: 16 residues. In DNA, the CDR3 is TGTGCCATCAAGACCTCGACAGGGCGGGTACCGGATACGCAGTATTTT. As protein: CAIKTSTGRVPDTQYF.

In this sample, this clone turned up once. The chain employs TRBV7-2 and TRBJ2-7; 10 bases agree with TRBD1. The CDR3 runs to 16 residues. CDR1 is SGHTA, CDR2 FQGNSA, per germline. Losses at the gene ends were 5 bases for V and 0 bases for J; bases not matched to a gene: 7. The CDR3 protein is CASSRVGQGSSYEQYF. In DNA, the CDR3 is TGTGCCAGCAGCCGAGTGGGACAGGGGAGCTCCTACGAGCAGTACTTC.